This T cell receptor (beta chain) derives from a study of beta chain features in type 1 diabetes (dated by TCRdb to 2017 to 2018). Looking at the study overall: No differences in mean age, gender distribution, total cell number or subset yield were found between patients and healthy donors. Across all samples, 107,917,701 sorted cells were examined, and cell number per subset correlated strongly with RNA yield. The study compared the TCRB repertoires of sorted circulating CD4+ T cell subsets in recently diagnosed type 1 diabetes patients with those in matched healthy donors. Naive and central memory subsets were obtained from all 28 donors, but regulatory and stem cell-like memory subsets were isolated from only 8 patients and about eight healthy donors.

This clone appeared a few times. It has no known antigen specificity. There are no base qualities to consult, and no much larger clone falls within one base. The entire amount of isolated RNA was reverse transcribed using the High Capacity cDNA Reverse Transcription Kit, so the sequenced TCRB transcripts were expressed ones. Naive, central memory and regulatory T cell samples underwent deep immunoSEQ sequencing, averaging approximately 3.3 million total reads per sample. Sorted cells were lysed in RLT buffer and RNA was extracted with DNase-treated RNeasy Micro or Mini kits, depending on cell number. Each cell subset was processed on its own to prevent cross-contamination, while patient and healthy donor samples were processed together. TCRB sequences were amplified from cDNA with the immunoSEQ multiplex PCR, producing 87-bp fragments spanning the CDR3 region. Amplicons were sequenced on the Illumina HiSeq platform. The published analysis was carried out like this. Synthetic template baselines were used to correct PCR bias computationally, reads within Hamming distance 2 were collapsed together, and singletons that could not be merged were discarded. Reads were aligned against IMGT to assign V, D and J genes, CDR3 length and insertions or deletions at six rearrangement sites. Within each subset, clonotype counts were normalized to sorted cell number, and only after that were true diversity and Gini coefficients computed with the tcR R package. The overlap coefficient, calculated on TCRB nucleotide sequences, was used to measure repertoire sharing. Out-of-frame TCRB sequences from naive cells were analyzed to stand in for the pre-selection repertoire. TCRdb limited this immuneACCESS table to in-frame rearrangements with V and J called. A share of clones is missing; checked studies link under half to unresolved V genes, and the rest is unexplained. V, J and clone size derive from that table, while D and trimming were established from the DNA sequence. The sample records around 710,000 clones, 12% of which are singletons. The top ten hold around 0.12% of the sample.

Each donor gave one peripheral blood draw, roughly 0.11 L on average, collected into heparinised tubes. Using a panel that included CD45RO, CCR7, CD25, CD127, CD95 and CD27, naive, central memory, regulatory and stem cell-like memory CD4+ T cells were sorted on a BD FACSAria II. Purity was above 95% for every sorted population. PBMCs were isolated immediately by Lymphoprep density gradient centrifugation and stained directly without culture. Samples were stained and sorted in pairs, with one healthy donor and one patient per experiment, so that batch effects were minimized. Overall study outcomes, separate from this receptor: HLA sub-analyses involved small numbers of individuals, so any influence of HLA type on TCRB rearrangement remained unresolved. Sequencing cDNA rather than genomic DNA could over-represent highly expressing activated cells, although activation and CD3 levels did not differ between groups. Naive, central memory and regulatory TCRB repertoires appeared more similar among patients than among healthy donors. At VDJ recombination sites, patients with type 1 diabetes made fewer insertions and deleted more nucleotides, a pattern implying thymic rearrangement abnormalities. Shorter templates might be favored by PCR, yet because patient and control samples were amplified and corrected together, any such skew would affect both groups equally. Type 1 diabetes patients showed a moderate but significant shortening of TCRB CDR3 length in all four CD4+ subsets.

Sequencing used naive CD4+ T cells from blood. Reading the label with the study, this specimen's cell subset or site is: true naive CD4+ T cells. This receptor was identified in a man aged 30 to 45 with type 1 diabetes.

DNA sequence: TGTGCCAGCAGCTACCGACAGGGATACCAAGAGACCCAGTACTTC. This codes for CASSYRQGYQETQYF. Rearrangement joined TRBV5-4 to TRBJ2-5; TRBD1 aligns with 7 central bases. Including cysteine and phenylalanine, the CDR3 has 15 amino acids. This entry keeps only the CDR3 DNA: 45 bases, framed from base 1. Taken from the germline V gene (reference sequence), the CDR1 and CDR2 loops are SGHNT and YYREEE. Trimming takes 3 bases off V and 0 bases off J; junction bases not matched to a gene: 5.